This TCR beta chain was found in a study of OX40 agonist ivuxolimab in advanced cancers. Study conclusions and caveats: The work left the antigen specificity of expanded peripheral T cells undetermined.

The repertoire was sequenced with immunoSEQ multiplex PCR; TCRdb's copy has only in-frame clones and lacks some. The repertoire holds about 66,000 clones, with about 81% as singletons. On this clone itself: Its antigen is as yet unknown.

CDR3 length equals 15 residues. Germline V gene sequence: CDR1 LGHNA, CDR2 YNFKEQ. With 5 bases removed from V and 0 bases from J, the gap between germline ends came to 14 bases. This specimen was CD4+ or CD8+ T cells sorted from blood, taken in a trial of the OX40 agonist ivuxolimab. The chain links TRBV4-2 to TRBJ2-7, with D possibly TRBD2 on 5 matching bases. The sequence was collected from an adult with an advanced solid tumor such as melanoma, head and neck, liver or kidney cancer. CDR3: CASSLDGGGSYEQYF. CDR3 sequence (DNA): TGTGCCAGCAGCTTGGACGGCGGAGGCTCCTACGAGCAGTACTTC.